The entry below gives a single TCR beta chain sequence along with its context. This sample is part of a study of blood T cell repertoires in COVID-19. Across the study: Material from acute and convalescent COVID-19 was sourced from the United States, Italy and Spain.

Clones were read by immunoSEQ multiplex PCR, and TCRdb kept only the in-frame ones, dropping some. The repertoire has about 400,000 clones, more than 80% of them found once; the top ten carry around 1.4%. CDR3 size: 16 residues. V was shortened by 2 bases and J by 6 bases, with 19 bases between the two germline ends. The germline V gene has CDR1 LNHDA and CDR2 SQIVND (reference sequence). Sequencing input: peripheral blood. The chain couples TRBV19 to TRBJ1-1, with a weak D call TRBD1 (5 bases). The clonotype comes from a woman in her 30s with active or convalescent COVID-19. The CDR3 sequence is CASSILTDQLLAEAFF. The CDR3 DNA is TGTGCCAGTAGTATATTGACAGACCAACTTTTGGCTGAAGCTTTCTTT.